This TCR beta chain was sequenced in a study of PD-1 blockade in classical Hodgkin lymphoma. Notes on the study in general: Exclusion applied to patients who initiated nivolumab less than 1 year following ASCT. The drivers behind the repertoire differences, possibly disease activity or prior therapy, remain undefined. The CD4+ diversity rise by C4D1 was clearest in complete responders.

Every one of the patients relapsed after autologous stem cell transplantation (brentuximab vedotin exposure was variable). The protocol was immunoSEQ multiplex PCR, while the TCRdb copy is restricted to in-frame clones and leaves out a portion. The sample contains under 80,000 clones, 70% to 75% of which appear only once. The CDR3 spans 15 residues. Germline V gives CDR1 MNHNS, CDR2 SASEGT. V lost 0 bases and J 3 bases, leaving 9 bases between the germline ends. Note on this clone: Its specificity is not known.

Sample: peripheral blood mononuclear cells (PBMCs), taken before the second cycle of nivolumab. J is TRBJ1-3 and V is TRBV6-1; TRBD1 is a possible D gene (5 bases). The receptor was derived from a human donor with classical Hodgkin lymphoma. The CDR3 bases are TGTGCCAGCAGTGAAGCGGGACTAAATGGAAACACCATATATTTT. It yields the protein CASSEAGLNGNTIYF.